One and the same sample provided the 29 T cell receptor delta chains below, sequenced in a study of gamma-delta T cells after stem cell transplantation. TCRdb reprocessed the RT-PCR reads using CATT. In the table there are approximately 2,900 delta-chain clones, about 2.6% of which are singletons. Sequencing was done on a sample of gamma-delta T cells. The receptors derive from a human donor. It is not recorded whose cells these are; they may come from a transplant donor.

This clone was detected a few times. This likely came from a read error, as a far larger clone is one base away. The identical CDR3 is also encoded by other nucleotide sequences in the sample. This chain links TRDV2 with TRDJ1, with D perhaps TRDD3 (6 bases). Germline V lookup: CDR1 GEAIGNYY, CDR2 EKD. Trimming shortened V by 1 base and J by 3 bases, and 29 bases separated the two germline ends. The CDR3 length is 20 residues. The CDR3 region is CACDTGSLLLGAPVPDKLIF. The CDR3 nucleotides are TGTGCCTGTGACACGGGGTCTCTTTTGTTGGGGGCCCCCGTACCCGATAAACTCATCTTT.

This clone came up a few times. A far larger clone is just one base off, so this is likely a read error. Distinct nucleotide sequences in the sample also encode this CDR3. J is TRDJ1 and V is TRDV2; no clear D. Germline loops: CDR1 GEAIGNYY, CDR2 EKD. The CDR3 is 15 residues long. CDR3 amino acids: CACDTLGTANDKLIF. DNA of the CDR3: TGTGCCTGTGACACCCTCGGGACGGCCAACGATAAGCTCATCTTT.

The V call is TRDV2, the J call TRDJ1; 10 bases agree with TRDD3. The trim removed 2 bases at V and 4 bases at J, leaving 9 bases unmatched. Germline V gives CDR1 GEAIGNYY, CDR2 EKD. The CDR3 runs to 16 residues. This CDR3 reads CACDSLLGDKGDKLIF. Written as DNA, the CDR3 is TGTGCCTGTGACAGTCTGCTGGGGGATAAGGGCGATAAACTCATCTTT.

On this clone itself: The likely explanation is a read error, given a far larger clone one base away. The same CDR3 can be traced to other DNA sequences in this sample. The chain is built from TRDV2 and TRDJ1, with a tentative D call TRDD3 (6 bases). V was trimmed by 3 bases and J by 0 bases, leaving 34 bases between them. The CDR3 totals 22 residues. Germline lookup yields CDR1 GEAIGNYY and CDR2 EKD. CDR3 loop: CACDPLPNLLGRTLGNTDKLIF. The CDR3 nucleotides are TGTGCCTGTGACCCGCTTCCAAATCTACTGGGTCGAACCCTTGGGAACACCGATAAACTCATCTTT.

This clone has only a few counts. TCRdb lists the protein of a much larger clone for this DNA, which differs at residue 12, so this is likely a read error; the protein given here is translated from the DNA itself. This sequence joins TRDV2 and TRDJ1, with 10 bases aligning to TRDD3. This CDR3 contains 19 residues. V lost 4 bases and J lost 1; bases outside the gene matches: 17. The V gene's germline CDR1 is GEAIGNYY and CDR2 EKD. DNA of the CDR3: TGTGCCTGTGAAAACCTGGGGGATAAGCGAGTGCGGGCCACCGATAAACTCATCTTT. Encoded protein: CACENLGDKRVRATDKLIF.

CDR3 DNA: TGTGCCTGTTTCGCTCTGGGGGCCGCCGATAAACTCATCTTT. It specifies CACFALGAADKLIF. This chain links TRDV2 with TRDJ1; 7 nucleotides align to TRDD3. This CDR3 comprises 14 residues. V lost 6 bases, J lost 3 bases, and 9 bases stayed unmatched. Germline CDR1 and CDR2: GEAIGNYY and EKD.

This clone occurred many times. This may arise from a read error, as a much more abundant clone is one base away. The chain recombines TRDV2 with TRDJ1; D call uncertain. CDR3 length: 16 amino acids. Per the germline V gene, CDR1 is GEAIGNYY and CDR2 is EKD. CDR3 coding DNA: TGTGCCTGTGACACCGTCACAGCGATGAAGGCCGATAAACCCATCTTT. This sequence encodes CACDTVTAMKADKPIF.

By share of the sample, this clone is medium-sized. J is TRDJ1 and V is TRDV2; 8 positions match TRDD3. V was clipped by 0 bases and J by 0 bases; unmatched bases: 11. Looked up from germline, CDR1 is GEAIGNYY and CDR2 is EKD. The length of the CDR3 is 18 residues. CDR3 region: CACDTPFLLGGDTDKLIF. CDR3 bases: TGTGCCTGTGACACCCCCTTTTTACTGGGGGGCGACACCGATAAACTCATCTTT.

About this clone: A read error likely explains this, since a far larger clone differs by one base. The sample carries other DNA sequences with the same CDR3. The chain has TRDV2 and TRDJ1; TRDD3 might be the D (5 bases). Germline V gene data show CDR1 as GEAIGNYY and CDR2 as EKD. V shed 1 base and J shed 0 bases, with 14 bases lying between them. The CDR3 contains 16 residues. The CDR3 reads CACDTVTRGYTDKLIF. The CDR3 coding sequence is TGTGCCTGTGACACTGTGACGAGGGGGTACACCGATAAACTCATCTTT.

About this clone: TCRdb's listed protein matches a much larger clone and diverges from this DNA's translation at residue 8, likely through a read error; the protein shown comes from the DNA. The chain carries TRDV2 and TRDJ1; TRDD3 agrees at 9 bases. The trim removed 1 base at V and 0 bases at J, leaving 11 bases unmatched. Germline values: CDR1 GEAIGNYY, CDR2 EKD. The CDR3 runs to 18 residues. CDR3 in DNA: TGTGCCTGTGACACGCTGACTAGGGGATACGAGAACACCGATAAACTCATCTTT. Its translation is CACDTLTRGYENTDKLIF.

V and J are TRDV2 and TRDJ3; TRDD3 aligns across 9 bases. CDR3 length equals 18 residues. V was pared by 2 bases and J by 0 bases, with 4 bases of the junction left unmatched. The germline V gene encodes CDR1 GEAIGNYY and CDR2 EKD. The CDR3 sequence: CACDILGESSWDTRQMFF. DNA of the CDR3: TGTGCCTGTGACATACTGGGGGAGAGCTCCTGGGACACCCGACAGATGTTTTTC.

In this sample, this clone turned up a few times. TCRdb records a much larger clone's protein for this DNA, with a difference at residue 6 that likely arises from a read error; the protein given is the translation of the DNA. V is TRDV2 and J is TRDJ1; D unclear. Trimming cost V 0 bases and J 1 base, with 8 bases left between them. The CDR3 spans 14 residues. CDR1 and CDR2 (germline): GEAIGNYY, EKD. For the CDR3, the DNA is TGTGCCTGTGACACCACTCATCGCACCGATAAACTCATCTTT. This sequence encodes CACDTTHRTDKLIF.

Details on this clone: This likely traces to a read error, being one base from a far larger clone. The same CDR3 is also encoded by other DNA sequences in this sample. This sequence joins TRDV2 and TRDJ1, with a weak D call TRDD3 (6 bases). Per germline, CDR1 GEAIGNYY and CDR2 EKD. This CDR3 contains 19 residues. As DNA, the CDR3 is TGTGCCTGTGACACTCTGCTTCCAACCCGGGGATCTCGTCCCGATAAGCTCATCTTT. Its protein is CACDTLLPTRGSRPDKLIF.

This clone was seen a few times. The V call is TRDV2, the J call TRDJ1, with 10 nucleotides matching TRDD3. CDR1 and CDR2 (germline): GEAIGNYY, EKD. V trimming: 1 base; J trimming: 4 bases; junction bases outside the gene matches: 20. The CDR3 length is 20 residues. The CDR3 sequence: CACDTVEGGYAAGGYDKLIF. The CDR3 coding sequence is TGTGCCTGTGACACGGTTGAAGGGGGATACGCGGCTGGTGGCTACGATAAACTCATCTTT.

A few counts support this clone. This sequence may be a read error, since a much larger clone differs from it by one base. Other DNA sequences within the sample encode an identical CDR3. The CDR3 DNA reads TGTGCCTGCGACGCCTTACTGGGGGAACTAAACACCGATAAACTCATCTTT. This translates into CACDALLGELNTDKLIF. The chain links TRDV2 to TRDJ1; 9 bases fit TRDD3. Trimming took 7 bases from V and 0 from J; bases not matched to a gene: 14. This CDR3 comprises 17 residues. Germline V gene sequence: CDR1 GEAIGNYY, CDR2 EKD.

A word on this clone: TCRdb pairs this DNA with a much larger clone's protein that differs at residue 4, likely a read error; the protein shown was translated from the DNA. The V and J genes are TRDV2 and TRDJ2; 12 bases align to TRDD3. The CDR3 covers 18 residues. Trimming cost V 5 bases and J 0 bases; bases outside gene matches: 9. Germline CDR1 is GEAIGNYY and CDR2 is EKD. Written as DNA, the CDR3 is TGTGCCTGTGGCTCCGTACTGGGGGATACAACTTTGACAGCACAACTCTTCTTT. The encoded protein is CACGSVLGDTTLTAQLFF.

Note on this clone: The protein that TCRdb holds for this DNA derives from a much larger clone and differs from the translated DNA at residue 3, which likely indicates a read error; the protein shown here is translated from the DNA. The chain is built from TRDV2 and TRDJ1; 13 nucleotides line up with TRDD3. CDR1 GEAIGNYY and CDR2 EKD come from the germline V gene. This CDR3 is 18 amino acids long. The CDR3 loop is CARDAVLGDTRDTDKLIF. CDR3 bases: TGTGCCCGTGACGCCGTACTGGGGGATACGCGGGACACCGATAAACTCATCTTT.

A note on this clone: TCRdb attributes to this sequence the protein of a much larger clone, which differs from the DNA translation at residue 4; a read error is likely, and the protein displayed is translated from the DNA. The chain has TRDV2 and TRDJ1; 8 bases agree with TRDD3. J lost 0 bases, V lost 5 bases, and 13 bases had no gene match. CDR1 is GEAIGNYY, CDR2 EKD, per germline. CDR3 size: 17 residues. For the CDR3, the DNA is TGTGCCTGTGTCTCGTTACTGGGGGCCCAGTACACCGATAAACTCATCTTT. Residues: CACVSLLGAQYTDKLIF.

The sample holds a few counts of this clone. The amino acid sequence in TCRdb belongs to a much larger clone and departs from this DNA's translation at residue 5, likely a sequencing read error; the sequence shown is translated from the DNA. This chain connects TRDV2 to TRDJ3; 10 bases fit TRDD3. There are 18 residues in the CDR3. V trimming: 2 bases; J trimming: 2 bases; junction bases outside the gene matches: 5. Germline CDR1 is GEAIGNYY and CDR2 is EKD. The CDR3 nucleotides read TGTGCCTGTGACATGCTGGGGGATAGTACCTGGGACACCCGACAGATGTTTTTC. Translating gives CACDMLGDSTWDTRQMFF.

This clone was observed a few times. The TCRdb protein comes from a much larger clone and disagrees with this DNA's translation at residue 3, likely due to a read error; the protein given here is derived from the DNA. The CDR3 reads CARDTMKGTGLGDGLTAQLFF. DNA for the CDR3: TGTGCCCGTGACACTATGAAAGGGACAGGGCTGGGGGATGGTTTGACAGCACAACTCTTCTTT. The chain links TRDV2 to TRDJ2; TRDD3 matches 9 bases. The CDR3 is 21 residues long. Germline values: CDR1 GEAIGNYY, CDR2 EKD.

Concerning this clone itself: The protein TCRdb gives is from a much larger clone and does not agree with this DNA's translation at residue 3, likely a read error; the protein shown here comes from the DNA. The gene calls are TRDV2 and TRDJ3; the D is unclear. The germline CDR1 and CDR2 sequences are GEAIGNYY and EKD. The CDR3 has 15 amino acids. Here the CDR3 reads CARDTISMRDRQMFF. Here the CDR3 DNA reads TGTGCCCGTGACACCATCTCAATGAGGGACCGACAGATGTTTTTC.

Notes on this clone: The protein given by TCRdb reflects a much larger clone and differs at residue 4 from this DNA's translation, likely from a read error; the protein shown is the DNA's translation. The chain joins TRDV2 to TRDJ1, with 11 bases lining up with TRDD3. The CDR3 extends over 16 amino acids. Germline-derived CDR1 and CDR2 are GEAIGNYY and EKD. Germline trimming cut 5 bases from V and 2 bases from J; bases unmatched to any gene: 9. The CDR3 loop is CACGSVGDTRTDKLIF. The CDR3 nucleotides are TGTGCCTGTGGCAGTGTGGGGGATACGAGGACCGATAAACTCATCTTT.

This clone is labeled medium-sized. Given a far larger clone just one base away, this is likely a sequencing read error. Within the sample, other DNA sequences also encode this same CDR3. The J gene is TRDJ3, the V gene TRDV2, with a tentative D call TRDD3 (5 bases). CDR1 GEAIGNYY and CDR2 EKD come from the germline V gene. CDR3 size: 18 residues. V was trimmed by 0 bases and J by 0 bases, leaving 11 bases between them. The CDR3 protein is CACDTAGLGSWDTRQMFF. The CDR3 bases are TGTGCCTGTGACACCGCAGGGCTGGGCTCCTGGGACACCCGACAGATGTTTTTC.

This clone was detected ten times or more. The J gene is TRDJ1, the V gene TRDV1; 7 bases align to TRDD3. In germline, CDR1 is TSWWSYY, CDR2 QGS. V lost 0 bases and J lost 0; bases outside the gene matches: 22. The CDR3 runs to 22 residues. CDR3 amino acids: CALGELGMGTWWGDRNTDKLIF. The CDR3 nucleotides read TGTGCTCTTGGGGAACTAGGCATGGGAACCTGGTGGGGGGATCGTAACACCGATAAACTCATCTTT.

This clone was counted ten times or more. A read error is the likely source, as a far larger clone sits one nucleotide away. The identical CDR3 is also encoded by other nucleotide sequences in the sample. This rearrangement joins TRDV2 to TRDJ1; 9 bases align to TRDD3. The germline V gene encodes CDR1 GEAIGNYY and CDR2 EKD. CDR3 size: 16 residues. This chain's CDR3 is CACDLLGDFNTDKLIF. The CDR3 nucleotides read TGCGCCTGTGACTTACTGGGGGACTTCAACACCGATAAACTCATCTTT.

Concerning this clone itself: Since a far larger clone is one base different, this is likely a read error. Other DNA sequences of this sample code for an identical CDR3. CDR3 sequence (DNA): TGTGCCTGTGACACGCTTCTGGGGGACACCGACAAACTCATCTTT. This encodes CACDTLLGDTDKLIF. The chain joins TRDV2 to TRDJ1; TRDD3 agrees at 8 bases. CDR1 GEAIGNYY and CDR2 EKD come from the germline V gene. The CDR3 has 15 amino acids.

This clone was detected many times. It may be a read error: a sequence one base away is much more abundant. The rearrangement joins TRDV2 to TRDJ1, with 13 bases lining up with TRDD3. The CDR3 is 16 residues long. V lost 2 bases, J lost 11 bases, and 13 bases stayed unmatched. CDR1 is GEAIGNYY and CDR2 is EKD in the germline V gene. The CDR3 loop reads CACDRLLGDTAAGLIF. The CDR3 DNA follows: TGTGCCTGTGACAGGTTACTGGGGGATACGGCGGCAGGGCTCATCTTT.

This clone was observed a handful of times. TCRdb's entry gives the protein of a much larger clone, which mismatches this DNA's translation at residue 10, likely from a read error; the protein reported here is translated from the DNA. V and J are TRDV2 and TRDJ1; 9 bases are shared with TRDD3. Trimming at V came to 4 bases and at J to 4 bases, leaving 9 bases not matched to a gene. The germline CDR1 and CDR2 sequences are GEAIGNYY and EKD. The CDR3 spans 15 residues. CDR3 sequence: CACDSMGDKVDKLIF. As DNA, the CDR3 is TGTGCCTGTGATTCGATGGGGGATAAAGTCGATAAACTCATCTTT.

This clone is termed medium-sized. V gene TRDV2 combines with J gene TRDJ1; TRDD3 matches at 7 bases. There are 15 residues in the CDR3. Germline CDR1 reads GEAIGNYY; CDR2 reads EKD. V dropped 1 base and J dropped 1; count of bases not matched to a gene: 5. CDR3 coding DNA: TGTGCCTGTGACACTCTGGGGGGTTCCACCGATAAACTCATCTTT. It translates to CACDTLGGSTDKLIF.